Listed below are T cell receptor beta chains from one sample, sequenced in a study of blood T cell repertoires in COVID-19. Some clones are missing from TCRdb's copy, which holds only in-frame ones; the method was immunoSEQ multiplex PCR. The table lists 190,000 or so clones, more than 85% of them singletons. The sample consisted of peripheral blood. All receptors come from a man aged 40-49 years with active or convalescent COVID-19. Each CDR3 is given without its conserved first and last residue.

CDR3: ASSEMDSSYNSPLH
V: TRBV2

CDR3: ASSSYGYT
V: TRBV27

CDR3: ASSGPLGGTEFGHEQY
V: TRBV21-1

CDR3: ATSDPAGLAF
V: TRBV24-1

CDR3: ASSNRGEGNTIY
V: TRBV6-5

CDR3: ASGTPPGGWETQY
V: TRBV21-1

CDR3: ASSGGTSGETQY
V: TRBV7-3

CDR3: ASSLAAGAGVDTQY
V: TRBV11-2

CDR3: ASSFSSGYEQY
V: TRBV28

CDR3: ASSQGQTNSPLH
V: TRBV5-1

CDR3: AWSVSSGETQY
V: TRBV30

CDR3: ASSPTPLVPGELF
V: TRBV3-1/TRBV3-2

CDR3: ASSELQQGNTEAF
V: TRBV5-1

CDR3: ASSLGQGVVQPQH
V: TRBV5-6

CDR3: ASASRGTGELF
V: TRBV19

CDR3: ASSGGRGGTIY
V: TRBV9

CDR3: ASSLSEGRFRVREKLF
V: TRBV28

CDR3: ASSVWPSSGNTIY
V: TRBV9

CDR3: ASSTPGTGGTDTQY
V: TRBV27

CDR3: ASSPPRGQGYNEQF
V: TRBV18

CDR3: ASSFNYEQY
V: TRBV7-2

CDR3: ASRAPSDTGELF
V: TRBV28

CDR3: ASSRGRGQGADTQY
V: TRBV3-1/TRBV3-2